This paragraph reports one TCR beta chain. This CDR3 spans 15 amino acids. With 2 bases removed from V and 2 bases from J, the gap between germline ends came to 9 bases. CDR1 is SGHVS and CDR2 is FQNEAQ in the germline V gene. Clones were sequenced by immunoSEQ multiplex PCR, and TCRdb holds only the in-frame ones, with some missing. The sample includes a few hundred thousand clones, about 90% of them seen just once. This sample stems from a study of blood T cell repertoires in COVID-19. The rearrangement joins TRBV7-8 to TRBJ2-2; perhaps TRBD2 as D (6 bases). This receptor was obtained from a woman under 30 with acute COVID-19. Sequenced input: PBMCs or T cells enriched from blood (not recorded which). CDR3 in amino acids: CASSLLAVNTGELFF. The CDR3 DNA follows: TGTGCCAGCAGCTTATTAGCGGTTAACACCGGGGAGCTGTTTTTT.